This T cell receptor beta chain derives from a study of cytomegalovirus exposure and HLA in healthy donors. Vbeta (60) and Jbeta (13) primers were used in the PCR. Generated by immunoSEQ multiplex PCR, the TCRdb table keeps only in-frame clones and is missing some. The table records approximately 160,000 clones, 82% of them present only once. This clone came up a few times. The source is a male donor in good health and CMV-seronegative. Sample: PBMCs.

This chain's CDR3 is CASTAGGSTDTQYF. Here the CDR3 DNA reads TGTGCCAGCACGGCGGGGGGGTCCACAGATACGCAGTATTTT. The chain has TRBV7-2 and TRBJ2-3, with 9 positions matching TRBD2. This CDR3 contains 14 residues. V shed 7 bases and J 2 bases; nucleotides not matched to a gene: 4. Germline V gene sequence: CDR1 SGHTA, CDR2 FQGNSA.